The rows below give T cell receptor beta chains drawn from one sample of a study of blood T cell repertoires in COVID-19. The table came from immunoSEQ multiplex PCR; TCRdb's copy has only in-frame clones and leaves some out. Here the sample spans about 320,000 clones, 70% to 90% being singletons. Sequencing was done on a sample of peripheral blood. These receptors all come from a man in his late teens or twenties who had recovered from COVID-19. The CDR3 runs from the conserved cysteine through the conserved F or W. Fields, in order: D gene, J gene, clone size, V gene, CDR3 protein, CDR3 DNA. A D gene is named only where the DNA matches it firmly. Size tells how often a clone was seen (once, few, many) or the class of an expanded clone, and some rows leave it out.

d_gene: NA
j_gene: TRBJ2-7
abundance: NA
v_gene: TRBV18
CDR3aa: CASSPRDGLGEQYF
CDR3nt: TGTGCCAGCTCACCGCGGGACGGCCTTGGGGAGCAGTACTTC

d_gene: TRBD1
j_gene: TRBJ2-1
abundance: NA
v_gene: TRBV24-1
CDR3aa: CATSEKGQGYYNEQFF
CDR3nt: TGTGCCACCAGTGAGAAGGGACAGGGTTACTACAATGAGCAGTTCTTC

d_gene: TRBD1
j_gene: TRBJ1-2
abundance: few
v_gene: TRBV7-2
CDR3aa: CASSSSTGWNYGYTF
CDR3nt: TGTGCCAGCAGCTCCTCGACAGGGTGGAACTATGGCTACACCTTC

d_gene: TRBD1
j_gene: TRBJ2-5
abundance: once
v_gene: TRBV5-1
CDR3aa: CASSPDRGVEKTQYF
CDR3nt: TGCGCCAGCAGCCCGGACAGGGGGGTGGAGAAGACCCAGTACTTC

d_gene: NA
j_gene: TRBJ2-5
abundance: NA
v_gene: TRBV4-1
CDR3aa: CASSPGGGGPLETQYF
CDR3nt: TGCGCCAGCAGCCCTGGAGGGGGAGGGCCGTTGGAGACCCAGTACTTC

d_gene: NA
j_gene: TRBJ1-1
abundance: NA
v_gene: TRBV2
CDR3aa: CASSDGGMNTEAFF
CDR3nt: TGTGCCAGCAGTGACGGGGGGATGAACACTGAAGCTTTCTTT

d_gene: NA
j_gene: TRBJ1-4
abundance: NA
v_gene: TRBV9
CDR3aa: CASSPYGSGGEKLFF
CDR3nt: TGTGCCAGCAGCCCTTATGGGTCGGGGGGTGAAAAACTGTTTTTT

d_gene: TRBD1
j_gene: TRBJ1-2
abundance: once
v_gene: TRBV13
CDR3aa: CASSQGDFRYGYTF
CDR3nt: TGTGCCAGCAGCCAGGGGGATTTTCGGTATGGCTACACCTTC

d_gene: NA
j_gene: TRBJ2-1
abundance: NA
v_gene: TRBV9
CDR3aa: CASSVSPGGVADPAGNEQFF
CDR3nt: TGTGCCAGCAGCGTGAGTCCTGGGGGCGTTGCAGATCCCGCGGGCAATGAGCAGTTCTTC

d_gene: NA
j_gene: TRBJ1-2
abundance: NA
v_gene: TRBV19
CDR3aa: CASSMQGTNYGYTF
CDR3nt: TGTGCCAGTAGTATGCAGGGTACCAACTATGGCTACACCTTC

d_gene: TRBD1
j_gene: TRBJ2-1
abundance: NA
v_gene: TRBV2
CDR3aa: CASSVLQGPEQFF
CDR3nt: TGTGCCAGCAGCGTCCTACAGGGGCCTGAGCAGTTCTTC

d_gene: NA
j_gene: TRBJ2-7
abundance: NA
v_gene: TRBV15
CDR3aa: CATTGGERYEQYF
CDR3nt: TGTGCCACCACGGGTGGCGAACGCTACGAGCAGTACTTC

d_gene: NA
j_gene: TRBJ2-7
abundance: NA
v_gene: TRBV28
CDR3aa: CASSFTPRSYEQYF
CDR3nt: TGTGCCAGCAGTTTCACCCCACGGAGCTACGAGCAGTACTTC

d_gene: NA
j_gene: TRBJ2-7
abundance: few
v_gene: TRBV5-1
CDR3aa: CASSLGQGLYEQYF
CDR3nt: TGCGCCAGCAGCTTGGGGCAGGGTCTCTACGAGCAGTACTTC

d_gene: TRBD1
j_gene: TRBJ2-7
abundance: NA
v_gene: TRBV9
CDR3aa: CASSDGVPGQGFYEQYF
CDR3nt: TGTGCCAGCAGCGACGGCGTTCCGGGACAGGGGTTCTACGAGCAGTACTTC

d_gene: TRBD2
j_gene: TRBJ2-3
abundance: NA
v_gene: TRBV4-1
CDR3aa: CASARPSGSTDTQYF
CDR3nt: TGCGCCAGCGCCCGCCCTAGCGGCAGCACAGATACGCAGTATTTT

d_gene: NA
j_gene: TRBJ1-6
abundance: NA
v_gene: TRBV7-2
CDR3aa: CAGAGYNSPLHF
CDR3nt: TGTGCCGGAGCCGGCTATAATTCACCCCTCCACTTT

d_gene: NA
j_gene: TRBJ2-1
abundance: NA
v_gene: TRBV7-5
CDR3aa: CARSLVRASGVYDNEQFF
CDR3nt: TGTGCCAGAAGCTTAGTTCGGGCTAGCGGGGTGTATGACAATGAGCAGTTCTTC

d_gene: NA
j_gene: TRBJ1-3
abundance: NA
v_gene: TRBV19
CDR3aa: CASSIGQRNTIYF
CDR3nt: TGTGCCAGTAGTATAGGACAACGGAACACCATATATTTT

d_gene: NA
j_gene: TRBJ2-3
abundance: NA
v_gene: TRBV6-4
CDR3aa: CASSDQAADTQYF
CDR3nt: TGTGCCAGCAGTGACCAGGCCGCAGATACGCAGTATTTT

d_gene: NA
j_gene: TRBJ2-7
abundance: NA
v_gene: TRBV4-1
CDR3aa: CASSHRPAYEQYF
CDR3nt: TGCGCCAGCAGCCATCGTCCGGCCTACGAGCAGTACTTC

d_gene: TRBD1
j_gene: TRBJ2-2
abundance: NA
v_gene: TRBV3-1/TRBV3-2
CDR3aa: CASSQGTGGFTGELFF
CDR3nt: TGTGCCAGCAGCCAAGGGACAGGGGGCTTTACCGGGGAGCTGTTTTTT

d_gene: NA
j_gene: TRBJ2-1
abundance: NA
v_gene: TRBV15
CDR3aa: CATSSEILGGSEQFF
CDR3nt: TGTGCCACCAGCAGTGAAATCCTTGGGGGGAGCGAGCAGTTCTTC

d_gene: NA
j_gene: TRBJ1-2
abundance: NA
v_gene: TRBV27
CDR3aa: CASSPSGDGYTF
CDR3nt: TGTGCCAGCAGTCCCTCGGGGGACGGCTACACCTTC

d_gene: TRBD1
j_gene: TRBJ1-2
abundance: NA
v_gene: TRBV20-1
CDR3aa: CSASQRQGYINYGYTF
CDR3nt: TGCAGTGCTAGTCAACGACAGGGGTACATCAACTATGGCTACACCTTC

d_gene: TRBD2
j_gene: TRBJ2-7
abundance: NA
v_gene: TRBV10-3
CDR3aa: CAISFDPSGTSGIEQYF
CDR3nt: TGTGCCATCAGCTTTGACCCCTCCGGGACTAGCGGTATTGAGCAGTACTTC

d_gene: TRBD1
j_gene: TRBJ2-7
abundance: NA
v_gene: TRBV6-5
CDR3aa: CASRRDSSYEQYF
CDR3nt: TGTGCCAGCAGGAGGGACAGCTCCTACGAGCAGTACTTC

d_gene: TRBD1
j_gene: TRBJ1-6
abundance: NA
v_gene: TRBV6-2/TRBV6-3
CDR3aa: CASSFTGQGSSYNSPLHF
CDR3nt: TGTGCCAGCAGTTTCACGGGACAGGGAAGCTCCTATAATTCACCCCTCCACTTT

d_gene: TRBD1
j_gene: TRBJ1-6
abundance: NA
v_gene: TRBV19
CDR3aa: CASSIVAGGTNSPLHF
CDR3nt: TGTGCCAGTAGTATAGTAGCAGGGGGGACCAATTCACCCCTCCACTTT

d_gene: NA
j_gene: TRBJ2-6
abundance: NA
v_gene: TRBV19
CDR3aa: CASRVSSGANVLTF
CDR3nt: TGTGCCAGTCGTGTGAGTTCTGGGGCCAACGTCCTGACTTTC

d_gene: TRBD1
j_gene: TRBJ2-1
abundance: NA
v_gene: TRBV27
CDR3aa: CASSLQGVAEQFF
CDR3nt: TGTGCCAGCAGTCTACAGGGGGTGGCTGAGCAGTTCTTC

d_gene: NA
j_gene: TRBJ2-3
abundance: once
v_gene: TRBV15
CDR3aa: CATSGPAGSSTDTQYF
CDR3nt: TGTGCCACCAGCGGACCGGCGGGCTCTAGCACAGATACGCAGTATTTT

d_gene: NA
j_gene: TRBJ2-3
abundance: NA
v_gene: TRBV12-3/TRBV12-4
CDR3aa: CASITGRTDTQYF
CDR3nt: TGTGCCAGCATTACGGGTCGCACAGATACGCAGTATTTT

d_gene: NA
j_gene: TRBJ2-1
abundance: NA
v_gene: TRBV18
CDR3aa: CASSPMDSTYNEQFF
CDR3nt: TGTGCCAGCTCACCTATGGACAGTACCTACAATGAGCAGTTCTTC

d_gene: NA
j_gene: TRBJ1-2
abundance: NA
v_gene: TRBV28
CDR3aa: CASSSGRGNYGYTF
CDR3nt: TGTGCCAGCAGTTCCGGGAGGGGAAACTATGGCTACACCTTC

d_gene: NA
j_gene: TRBJ1-1
abundance: NA
v_gene: TRBV6-5
CDR3aa: CASSYLAGDSEAFF
CDR3nt: TGTGCCAGCAGTTACCTAGCTGGGGATTCTGAAGCTTTCTTT

d_gene: NA
j_gene: TRBJ2-3
abundance: NA
v_gene: TRBV7-2
CDR3aa: CASSLDLDRTDTQYF
CDR3nt: TGTGCCAGCAGCTTAGACCTAGACCGCACAGATACGCAGTATTTT

d_gene: NA
j_gene: TRBJ2-7
abundance: NA
v_gene: TRBV2
CDR3aa: CASGPGPLQYF
CDR3nt: TGTGCCTCAGGGCCAGGACCCCTCCAATACTTC

d_gene: TRBD2
j_gene: TRBJ2-1
abundance: NA
v_gene: TRBV3-1/TRBV3-2
CDR3aa: CASSQGVAGGQNEQFF
CDR3nt: TGTGCCAGCAGCCAAGGGGTAGCGGGGGGGCAAAATGAGCAGTTCTTC

d_gene: TRBD1
j_gene: TRBJ2-3
abundance: NA
v_gene: TRBV6-2/TRBV6-3
CDR3aa: CASSYSGTAGTRGTQYF
CDR3nt: TGTGCCAGCAGTTACTCGGGGACAGCTGGCACCCGGGGTACGCAGTATTTT

d_gene: TRBD1
j_gene: TRBJ1-1
abundance: few
v_gene: TRBV6-5
CDR3aa: CASSYSGQGNTEAFF
CDR3nt: TGTGCCAGCAGTTACTCGGGACAGGGGAACACTGAAGCTTTCTTT

d_gene: NA
j_gene: TRBJ2-7
abundance: few
v_gene: TRBV19
CDR3aa: CASSIGSRPSPREQYF
CDR3nt: TGTGCCAGTAGTATAGGGTCCCGTCCAAGCCCCCGCGAGCAGTACTTC

d_gene: TRBD1
j_gene: TRBJ1-2
abundance: NA
v_gene: TRBV5-6
CDR3aa: CASSLGGTGTIYGYTF
CDR3nt: TGTGCCAGCAGCTTGGGGGGGACAGGGACCATCTATGGCTACACCTTC

d_gene: TRBD1
j_gene: TRBJ1-2
abundance: NA
v_gene: TRBV25-1
CDR3aa: CASSEGQGGWSGYTF
CDR3nt: TGTGCCAGCAGTGAGGGACAGGGAGGTTGGTCTGGCTACACCTTC

d_gene: NA
j_gene: TRBJ2-7
abundance: once
v_gene: TRBV30
CDR3aa: CAWGGAGAPAYYEQYF
CDR3nt: TGTGCCTGGGGGGGAGCAGGGGCTCCGGCCTACTACGAGCAGTACTTC

d_gene: TRBD1
j_gene: TRBJ2-7
abundance: NA
v_gene: TRBV29-1
CDR3aa: CSVLRGTGGDEQYF
CDR3nt: TGCAGCGTTCTTCGAGGGACAGGGGGCGACGAGCAGTACTTC

d_gene: NA
j_gene: TRBJ1-2
abundance: NA
v_gene: TRBV6-5
CDR3aa: CASSSVGQGYGYTF
CDR3nt: TGTGCCAGCAGTTCCGTTGGGCAGGGTTATGGCTACACCTTC

d_gene: TRBD1
j_gene: TRBJ2-7
abundance: NA
v_gene: TRBV6-6
CDR3aa: CASSFTLYDRDEQYF
CDR3nt: TGTGCCAGCAGTTTTACCCTCTACGACAGGGACGAGCAGTACTTC

d_gene: TRBD2
j_gene: TRBJ2-7
abundance: NA
v_gene: TRBV10-3
CDR3aa: CAISDGTSSYEQYF
CDR3nt: TGTGCCATCAGTGATGGGACTAGCTCCTACGAGCAGTACTTC

d_gene: TRBD1
j_gene: TRBJ2-1
abundance: NA
v_gene: TRBV18
CDR3aa: CASSGSDRVWNEQFF
CDR3nt: TGTGCCAGCTCAGGCTCGGACAGGGTCTGGAATGAGCAGTTCTTC

d_gene: NA
j_gene: TRBJ2-3
abundance: NA
v_gene: TRBV6-5
CDR3aa: CASSYQKTRSGQYF
CDR3nt: TGTGCCAGCAGTTACCAAAAGACCCGCTCGGGGCAGTATTTT

d_gene: NA
j_gene: TRBJ2-2
abundance: NA
v_gene: TRBV10-2
CDR3aa: CASSLQGGEGELFF
CDR3nt: TGCGCCAGCAGTTTGCAAGGGGGAGAGGGGGAGCTGTTTTTT

d_gene: TRBD1
j_gene: TRBJ1-2
abundance: NA
v_gene: TRBV5-1
CDR3aa: CASSPPPEETGNYGYTF
CDR3nt: TGCGCCAGCAGCCCCCCCCCAGAGGAGACAGGGAACTATGGCTACACCTTC

d_gene: NA
j_gene: TRBJ1-2
abundance: NA
v_gene: TRBV11-2
CDR3aa: CASSPGPNYGYTF
CDR3nt: TGTGCCAGCAGCCCAGGTCCAAACTATGGCTACACCTTC

d_gene: NA
j_gene: TRBJ2-2
abundance: NA
v_gene: TRBV5-4
CDR3aa: CASNLGTGPDTGELFF
CDR3nt: TGTGCCAGCAACTTAGGCACAGGGCCGGACACCGGGGAGCTGTTTTTT